These 3 T cell receptor beta chains were all obtained from the same sample, sequenced in a study of blood T cells in healthy people across ages (dated by TCRdb to 2015 to 2017). The library relied on 5' RACE. Sequencing took place on an Illumina HiSeq 2500. A second PCR of about 7 to 12 cycles was run with a J-beta primer mix and a sample-barcoded 5' primer. The public sequencing data were trimmed at Q25 with fastp and processed into clonotypes with MiXCR by TCRdb, which kept only in-frame beta chains. A single entry per CDR3 protein holds the most common genes and DNA from its merged rows. Within this sample are some 1,500,000 distinct CDR3 sequences, with approximately 39% of them counted one time only. The ten biggest clones cover about 4% of the sample. The sample taken for sequencing was blood. These receptors all come from a woman under 30 in good health.

About this clonotype: Mismatch with germline at one junction end may stem from a read error. The chain employs TRBV6-2 or TRBV6-3 and TRBJ2-3; TRBD2 aligns across 10 bases. The CDR3 consists of 17 residues. CDR1 and CDR2 from the germline V gene are MNHEY and SVGEGT. CDR3 in amino acids: CASRYGASGGATDTQYF. In DNA form, the CDR3 reads TGTGCCAGCCGTTACGGGGCTAGCGGGGGAGCTACAGATACGCAGTATTTT.

The chain combines TRBV7-9 with TRBJ1-2; D is undetermined. This CDR3 contains 15 residues. The germline V gene has CDR1 SEHNR and CDR2 FQNEAQ (reference sequence). Between the trimmed V and J ends, which lost 3 bases and 7 bases, there was a span of 18 bases. The CDR3 region has the DNA TGTGCCAGCAGCTTGGTGGGTCTCGGTTCAAGTGGCTACACCTTC. Its translation: CASSLVGLGSSGYTF.

CDR3 region: CSAERGGPQEQFF. The DNA for the CDR3 is TGCAGTGCTGAACGGGGAGGACCACAGGAGCAGTTCTTC. The V gene is TRBV20-1, the J gene TRBJ2-1; possibly TRBD2 for D (6 bases). The CDR3 covers 13 residues. Trimming removed 5 bases from V and 10 bases from J, with 18 bases in between. Germline lookup yields CDR1 DFQATT and CDR2 SNEGSKA (reference sequence).